This is a list of T cell receptor beta chains from one sample in a study of cytomegalovirus exposure and HLA in healthy donors. Profiling relied on immunoSEQ multiplex PCR, and the TCRdb table lists in-frame clones only, not all of them. The sample contains about 150,000 clones, about three quarters of which appear only once. Source material: PBMCs. The source of these receptors is a woman aged 35 to 49 in good health and CMV-seronegative. Both conserved end residues are part of each CDR3. The D gene is left open where the match is weak. Some rows have no size entry. The others give once, few or many, or a class for an expanded clone.

v_call | clone_size | d_call | cdr3_aa
TRBV5-8 | . | TRBD2 | CASSHGGTTTSNEQFF
TRBV19 | . | . | CASRPDSNYGYTF
TRBV11-3 | . | . | CASSPQGGAGGGNEQFF
TRBV6-5 | . | TRBD2 | CASSSGLAVFLEQFF
TRBV5-4 | . | TRBD2 | CASSLPSGRGLADTQYF
TRBV6-1 | . | TRBD1 | CASVTGGYGYTF
TRBV5-1 | . | . | CASSLVQGDYTF
TRBV27 | . | TRBD1 | CASSPLAGGGMNTEAFF
TRBV5-4 | once | . | CASSLRVMNTEAFF
TRBV10-1 | . | TRBD2 | CASSEDGRYQETQYF
TRBV6-1 | . | TRBD1 | CASSTLTGSSDTQYF
TRBV28 | . | TRBD1 | CASSPPGQGPFRPLHF
TRBV6-5 | . | . | CASSYLPYQETQYF
TRBV5-4 | once | . | CASSLGGGAETQYF
TRBV29-1 | . | . | CSVENFSYEQYF
TRBV14 | . | TRBD2 | CASSPRGVESYNEQFF
TRBV11-3 | . | . | CASSFPGRNTEAFF
TRBV10-1 | . | . | CASSELYPRGSRSEQYF
TRBV21-1 | . | . | CARGWGGHWYEQYF
TRBV5-1 | . | . | CASSTTRENSPLHF
TRBV5-1 | . | TRBD1 | CASSFNRDRGYEQYF
TRBV4-1 | once | TRBD1 | CASSQERDRNQPQHF
TRBV4-1 | . | . | CASSQGATSSYEQYF
TRBV6-5 | . | TRBD1 | CASKTGTAYEQYF